This paragraph reports one T cell receptor beta chain. No antigen is known for it. This entry comes from a study of cytomegalovirus exposure and HLA in healthy donors. Study observations and caveats: Productive rates of about 90% or about 30% were seen for most TCR beta V segments in an earlier analysis. The study designated 150 to 200 TCR beta chains cytomegalovirus-associated. Immune exposure information comprised only CMV serostatus.

The CDR3 length is 16 residues. CDR1 is MNHEY, CDR2 SMNVEV, per germline (reference sequence). The junction had 7 bases not matched to a gene; V was cut back by 4 bases and J by 2 bases. Use of 60 Vbeta and 13 Jbeta primers characterized the PCR. This table comes from immunoSEQ multiplex PCR, and its TCRdb copy is limited to in-frame clones, with some not included. This sample has 130,000 or so clones, with under 85% found just once. This receptor was taken from a man aged 18-30 years in good health and CMV-seropositive. The chain links TRBV27 to TRBJ2-1; 8 bases agree with TRBD2. Sequenced sample: PBMCs. CDR3 DNA: TGTGCCAGCAGTTCCCGAGTAGCGGGACCCTACAATGAGCAGTTCTTC. Residues: CASSSRVAGPYNEQFF.